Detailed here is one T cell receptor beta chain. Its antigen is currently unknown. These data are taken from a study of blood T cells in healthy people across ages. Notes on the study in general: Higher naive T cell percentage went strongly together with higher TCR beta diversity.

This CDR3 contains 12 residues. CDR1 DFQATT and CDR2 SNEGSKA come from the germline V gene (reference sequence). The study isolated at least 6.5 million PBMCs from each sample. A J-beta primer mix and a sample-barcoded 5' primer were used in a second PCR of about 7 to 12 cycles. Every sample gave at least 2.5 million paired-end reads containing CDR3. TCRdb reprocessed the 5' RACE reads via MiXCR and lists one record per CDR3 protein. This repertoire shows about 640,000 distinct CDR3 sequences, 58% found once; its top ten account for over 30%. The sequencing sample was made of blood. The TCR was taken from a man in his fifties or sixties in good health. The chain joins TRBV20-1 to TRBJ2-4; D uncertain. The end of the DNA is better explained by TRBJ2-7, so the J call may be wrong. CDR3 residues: CSASPKRYEQYF. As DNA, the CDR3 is TGCAGTGCTAGCCCCAAAAGGTACGAGCAGTACTTC.